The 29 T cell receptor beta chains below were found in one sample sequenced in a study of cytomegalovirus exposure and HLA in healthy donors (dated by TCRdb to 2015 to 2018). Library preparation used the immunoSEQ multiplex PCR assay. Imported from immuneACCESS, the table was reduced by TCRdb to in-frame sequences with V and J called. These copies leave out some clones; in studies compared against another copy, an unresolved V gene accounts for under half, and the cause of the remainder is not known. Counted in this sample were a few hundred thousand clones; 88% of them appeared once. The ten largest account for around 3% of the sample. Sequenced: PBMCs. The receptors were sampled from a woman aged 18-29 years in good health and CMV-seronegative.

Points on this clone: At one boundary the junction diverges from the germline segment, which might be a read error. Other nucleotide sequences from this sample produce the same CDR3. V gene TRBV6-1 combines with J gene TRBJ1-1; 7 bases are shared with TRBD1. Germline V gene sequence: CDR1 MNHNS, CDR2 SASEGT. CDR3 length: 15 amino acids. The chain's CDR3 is CASSENRGMNTEAFF. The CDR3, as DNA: TGTGCCAGCAGTGAAAACAGGGGTATGAACACTGAAGCCTTCTTT.

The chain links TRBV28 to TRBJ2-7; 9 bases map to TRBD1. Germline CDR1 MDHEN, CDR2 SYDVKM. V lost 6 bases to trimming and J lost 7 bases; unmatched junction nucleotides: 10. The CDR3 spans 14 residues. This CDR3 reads CASSPGDRDVEQYF. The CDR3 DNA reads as TGTGCCAGCAGCCCAGGGGACAGGGATGTTGAGCAGTACTTC.

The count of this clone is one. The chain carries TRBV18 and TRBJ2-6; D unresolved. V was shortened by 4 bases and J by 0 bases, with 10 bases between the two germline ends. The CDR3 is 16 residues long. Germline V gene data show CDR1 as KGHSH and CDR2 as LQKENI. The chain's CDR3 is CASSQISLSGANVLTF. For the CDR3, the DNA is TGTGCCAGCTCACAGATAAGCCTCTCTGGGGCCAACGTCCTGACTTTC.

CDR3 in DNA: TGTGCCAGCACCGGACTAAACAATGAGCAGTTCTTC. This sequence encodes CASTGLNNEQFF. The rearrangement uses TRBV28 and TRBJ2-1; TRBD2 might be the D (6 bases). This CDR3 is 12 amino acids long. V lost 7 bases to trimming and J lost 5 bases, with 9 bases between them. Germline-derived CDR1 and CDR2 are MDHEN and SYDVKM.

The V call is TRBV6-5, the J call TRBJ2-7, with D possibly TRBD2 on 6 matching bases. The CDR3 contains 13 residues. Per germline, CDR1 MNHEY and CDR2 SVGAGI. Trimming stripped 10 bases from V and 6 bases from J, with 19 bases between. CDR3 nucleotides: TGTGCCACCCGCCGGGCTAGCGAGGGCGAGCAGTACTTC. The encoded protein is CATRRASEGEQYF.

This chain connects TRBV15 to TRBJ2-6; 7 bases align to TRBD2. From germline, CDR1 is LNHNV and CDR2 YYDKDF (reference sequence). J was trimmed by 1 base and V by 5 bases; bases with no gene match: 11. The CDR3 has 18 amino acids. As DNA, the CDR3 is TGTGCCACCAGCGAAGAGGGGAGGGTCGGTTCTGGGGCCAACGTCCTGACTTTC. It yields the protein CATSEEGRVGSGANVLTF.

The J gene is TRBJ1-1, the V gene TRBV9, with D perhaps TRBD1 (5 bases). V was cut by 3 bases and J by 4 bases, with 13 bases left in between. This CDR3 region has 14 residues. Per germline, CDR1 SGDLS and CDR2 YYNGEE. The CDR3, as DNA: TGTGCCAGCAGCGCGACAGTAGCTAGCACTGAAGCTTTCTTT. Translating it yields CASSATVASTEAFF.

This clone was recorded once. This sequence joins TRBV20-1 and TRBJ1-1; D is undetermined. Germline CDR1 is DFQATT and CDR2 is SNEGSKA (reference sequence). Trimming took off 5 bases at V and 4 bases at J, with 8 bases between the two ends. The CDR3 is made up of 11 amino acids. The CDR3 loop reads CSADRSTEAFF. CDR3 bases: TGCAGTGCTGACCGGAGCACTGAAGCTTTCTTT.

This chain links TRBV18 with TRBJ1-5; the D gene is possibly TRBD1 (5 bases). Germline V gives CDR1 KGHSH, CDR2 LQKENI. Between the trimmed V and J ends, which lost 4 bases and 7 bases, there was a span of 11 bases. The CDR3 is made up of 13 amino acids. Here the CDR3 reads CASSLAGRQPQHF. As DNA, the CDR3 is TGTGCCAGCTCACTCGCAGGGAGGCAGCCCCAGCATTTT.

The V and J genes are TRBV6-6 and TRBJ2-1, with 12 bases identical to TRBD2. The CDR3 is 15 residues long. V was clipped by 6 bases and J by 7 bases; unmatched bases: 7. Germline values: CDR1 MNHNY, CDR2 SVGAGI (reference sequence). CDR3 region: CASRRLAGESNEQFF. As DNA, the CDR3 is TGTGCCAGCAGAAGACTAGCGGGAGAATCAAATGAGCAGTTCTTC.

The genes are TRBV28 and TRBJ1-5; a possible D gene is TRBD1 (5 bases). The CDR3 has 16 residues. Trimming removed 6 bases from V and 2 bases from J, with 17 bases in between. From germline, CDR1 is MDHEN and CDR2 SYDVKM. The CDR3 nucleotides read TGTGCCAGCAGCCCGCTCAGGGTGATGGGCAATCAGCCCCAGCATTTT. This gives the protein CASSPLRVMGNQPQHF. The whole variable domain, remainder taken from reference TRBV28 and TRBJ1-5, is DVKVTQSSRYLVKRTGEKVFLECVQDMDHENMFWYRQDPGLGLRLIYFSYDVKMKEKGDIPEGYSVSREKKERFSLILESASTNQTSMYLCASSPLRVMGNQPQHFGDGTRLSIL.

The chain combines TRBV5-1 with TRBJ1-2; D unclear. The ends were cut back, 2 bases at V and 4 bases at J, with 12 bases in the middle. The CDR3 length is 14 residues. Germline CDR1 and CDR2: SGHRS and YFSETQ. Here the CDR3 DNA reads TGCGCCAGCAGCTTTTCCAGGAGCGGCTATGGCTACACCTTC. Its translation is CASSFSRSGYGYTF.

The CDR3, as DNA: TGTGCCATCAGTGAGTCGATCCTAGCGGCGAACACCGGGGAGCTGTTTTTT. As protein: CAISESILAANTGELFF. V is TRBV10-3 and J is TRBJ2-2, with 7 bases identical to TRBD2. V shed 0 bases and J 0 bases; nucleotides not matched to a gene: 4. The CDR3 length is 17 residues. Per germline, CDR1 ENHRY and CDR2 SYGVKD.

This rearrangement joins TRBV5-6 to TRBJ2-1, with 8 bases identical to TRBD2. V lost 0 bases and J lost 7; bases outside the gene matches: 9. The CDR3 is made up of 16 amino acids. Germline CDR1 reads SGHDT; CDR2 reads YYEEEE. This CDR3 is CASSLVGSGASNEQFF. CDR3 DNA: TGTGCCAGCAGCTTGGTGGGTAGCGGGGCGTCGAATGAGCAGTTCTTC.

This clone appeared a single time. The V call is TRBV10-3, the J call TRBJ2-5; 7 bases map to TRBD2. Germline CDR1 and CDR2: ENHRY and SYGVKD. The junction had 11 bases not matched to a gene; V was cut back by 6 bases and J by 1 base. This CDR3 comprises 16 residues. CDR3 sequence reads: CAISPLQTSSQETQYF. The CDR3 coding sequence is TGTGCCATCAGCCCCTTGCAGACTAGCAGCCAAGAGACCCAGTACTTC.

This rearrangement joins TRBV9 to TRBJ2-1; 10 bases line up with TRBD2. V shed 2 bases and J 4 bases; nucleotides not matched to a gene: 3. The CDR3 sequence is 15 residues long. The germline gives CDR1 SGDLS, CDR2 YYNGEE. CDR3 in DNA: TGTGCCAGCAGCGTTAGCGGGAGGCTATACAATGAGCAGTTCTTC. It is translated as CASSVSGRLYNEQFF. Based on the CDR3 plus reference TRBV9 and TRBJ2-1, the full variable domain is DSGVTQTPKHLITATGQRVTLRCSPRSGDLSVYWYQQSLDQGLQFLIQYYNGEERAKGNILERFSAQQFPDLHSELNLSSLELGDSALYFCASSVSGRLYNEQFFGPGTRLTVL.

The CDR3 reads CASSPIELFF. DNA for the CDR3: TGTGCCAGCTCACCAATAGAACTGTTTTTT. V gene TRBV18 combines with J gene TRBJ1-4; unclear D gene. Germline V gene data show CDR1 as KGHSH and CDR2 as LQKENI. This CDR3 comprises 10 residues. V was cut by 2 bases and J by 12 bases, with 4 bases left in between. Drawing the rest from reference TRBV18 and TRBJ1-4, the complete variable domain is NAGVMQNPRHLVRRRGQEARLRCSPMKGHSHVYWYRQLPEEGLKFMVYLQKENIIDESGMPKERFSAEFPKEGPSILRIQQVVRGDSAAYFCASSPIELFFGSGTQLSVL.

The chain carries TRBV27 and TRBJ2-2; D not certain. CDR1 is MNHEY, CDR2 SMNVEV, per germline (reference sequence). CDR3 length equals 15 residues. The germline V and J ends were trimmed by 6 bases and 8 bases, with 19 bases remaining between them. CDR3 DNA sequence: TGTGCCAGCAGACTATCCCTAATTTACCCGGGGGAGCTGTTTTTT. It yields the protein CASRLSLIYPGELFF.

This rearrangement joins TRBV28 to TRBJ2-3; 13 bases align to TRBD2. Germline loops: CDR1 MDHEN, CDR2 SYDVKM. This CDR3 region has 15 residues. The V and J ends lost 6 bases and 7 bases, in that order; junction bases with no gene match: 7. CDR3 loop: CASRTGTSGTYTQYF. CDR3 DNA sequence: TGTGCCAGCAGAACCGGGACTAGCGGGACTTATACGCAGTATTTT.

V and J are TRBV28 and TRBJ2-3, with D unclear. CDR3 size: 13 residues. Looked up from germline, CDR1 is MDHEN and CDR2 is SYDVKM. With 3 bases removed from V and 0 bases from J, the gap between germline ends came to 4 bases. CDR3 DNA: TGTGCCAGCAGTTTGTCTAGCACAGATACGCAGTATTTT. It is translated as CASSLSSTDTQYF.

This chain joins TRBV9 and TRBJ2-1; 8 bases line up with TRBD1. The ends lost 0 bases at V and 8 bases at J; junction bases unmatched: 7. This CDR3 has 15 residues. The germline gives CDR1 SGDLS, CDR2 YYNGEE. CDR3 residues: CASSVEQGAYDEQFF. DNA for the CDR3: TGTGCCAGCAGCGTAGAGCAGGGGGCATATGATGAGCAGTTCTTC.

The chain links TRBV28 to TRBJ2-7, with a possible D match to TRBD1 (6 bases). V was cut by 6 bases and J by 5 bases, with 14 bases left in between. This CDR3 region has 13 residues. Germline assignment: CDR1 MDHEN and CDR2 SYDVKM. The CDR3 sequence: CASRGNRENEQYF. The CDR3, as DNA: TGTGCCAGCAGAGGTAACAGGGAGAACGAGCAGTACTTC.

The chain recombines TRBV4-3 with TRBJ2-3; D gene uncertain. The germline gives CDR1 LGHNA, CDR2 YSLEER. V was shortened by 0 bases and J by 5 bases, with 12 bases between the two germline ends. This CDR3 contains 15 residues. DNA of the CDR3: TGCGCCAGCAGCCAAGATCGAGGATATGGAGATACGCAGTATTTT. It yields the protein CASSQDRGYGDTQYF.

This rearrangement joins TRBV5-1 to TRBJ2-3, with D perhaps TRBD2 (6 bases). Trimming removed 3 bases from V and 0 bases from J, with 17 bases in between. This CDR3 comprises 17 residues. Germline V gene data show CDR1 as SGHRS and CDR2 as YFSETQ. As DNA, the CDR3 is TGCGCCAGCAGCTCACCAAGCGGGTATTCTAGCACAGATACGCAGTATTTT. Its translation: CASSSPSGYSSTDTQYF.

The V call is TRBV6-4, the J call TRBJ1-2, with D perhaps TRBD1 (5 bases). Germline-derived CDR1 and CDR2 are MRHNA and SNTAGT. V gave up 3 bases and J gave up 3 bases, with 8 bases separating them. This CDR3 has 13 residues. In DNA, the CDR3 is TGTGCCAGCAGTGAGGACACCTACTATGGCTACACCTTC. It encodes CASSEDTYYGYTF.

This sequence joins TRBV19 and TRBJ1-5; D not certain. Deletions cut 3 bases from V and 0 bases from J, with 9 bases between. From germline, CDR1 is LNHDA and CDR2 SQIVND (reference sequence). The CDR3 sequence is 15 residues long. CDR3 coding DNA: TGTGCCAGTAGTATCTTGGCAAATAGCAATCAGCCCCAGCATTTT. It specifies CASSILANSNQPQHF.

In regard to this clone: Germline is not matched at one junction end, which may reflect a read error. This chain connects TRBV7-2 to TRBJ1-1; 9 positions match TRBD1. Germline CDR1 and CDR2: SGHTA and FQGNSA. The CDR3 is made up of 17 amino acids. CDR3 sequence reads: CHRGQLALTGPNTEAFF. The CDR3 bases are TGCCACAGGGGGCAACTGGCTTTGACTGGCCCAAACACTGAAGCTTTCTTT. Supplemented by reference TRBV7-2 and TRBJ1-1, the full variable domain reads GAGVSQSPSNKVTEKGKDVELRCDPISGHTALYWYRQSLGQGLEFLIYFQGNSAPDKSGLPSDRFSAERTGGSVSTLTIQRTQQEDSAVYLCHRGQLALTGPNTEAFFGQGTRLTVV.

CDR3 DNA sequence: TGTGCCAGCAGTTACTCCCGCGGACTACCACCCTACGAGCAGTACTTC. This translates into CASSYSRGLPPYEQYF. This chain uses TRBV6-5 with TRBJ2-7; D might be TRBD2 (6 bases). Germline CDR1 and CDR2: MNHEY and SVGAGI. V lost 0 bases to trimming and J lost 2 bases, with 14 bases between them. CDR3 size: 16 residues.

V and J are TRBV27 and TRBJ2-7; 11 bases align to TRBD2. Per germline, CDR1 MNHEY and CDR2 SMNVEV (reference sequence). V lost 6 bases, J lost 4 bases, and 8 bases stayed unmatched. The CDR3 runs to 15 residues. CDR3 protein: CASSGRLAGQYEQYF. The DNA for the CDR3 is TGTGCCAGCAGCGGCCGACTAGCGGGACAATACGAGCAGTACTTC.